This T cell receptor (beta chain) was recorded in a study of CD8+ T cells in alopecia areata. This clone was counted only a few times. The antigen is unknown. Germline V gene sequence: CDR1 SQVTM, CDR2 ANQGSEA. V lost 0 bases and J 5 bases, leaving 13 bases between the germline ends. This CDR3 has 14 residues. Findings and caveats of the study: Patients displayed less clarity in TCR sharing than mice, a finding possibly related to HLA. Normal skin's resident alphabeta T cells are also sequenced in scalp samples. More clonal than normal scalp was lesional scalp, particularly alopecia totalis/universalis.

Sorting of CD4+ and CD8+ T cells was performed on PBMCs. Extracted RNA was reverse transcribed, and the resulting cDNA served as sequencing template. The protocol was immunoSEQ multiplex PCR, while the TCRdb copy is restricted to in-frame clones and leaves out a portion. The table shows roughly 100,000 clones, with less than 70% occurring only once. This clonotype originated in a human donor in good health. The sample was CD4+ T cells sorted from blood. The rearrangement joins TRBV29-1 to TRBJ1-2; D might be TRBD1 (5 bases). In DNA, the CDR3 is TGCAGCGTTGAAGATGTGGGGGGTTGGTATGGCTACACCTTC. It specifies CSVEDVGGWYGYTF. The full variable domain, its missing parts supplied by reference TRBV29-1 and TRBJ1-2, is SAVISQKPSRDICQRGTSLTIQCQVDSQVTMMFWYRQQPGQSLTLIATANQGSEATYESGFVIDKFPISRPNLTFSTLTVSNMSPEDSSIYLCSVEDVGGWYGYTFGSGTRLTVV.